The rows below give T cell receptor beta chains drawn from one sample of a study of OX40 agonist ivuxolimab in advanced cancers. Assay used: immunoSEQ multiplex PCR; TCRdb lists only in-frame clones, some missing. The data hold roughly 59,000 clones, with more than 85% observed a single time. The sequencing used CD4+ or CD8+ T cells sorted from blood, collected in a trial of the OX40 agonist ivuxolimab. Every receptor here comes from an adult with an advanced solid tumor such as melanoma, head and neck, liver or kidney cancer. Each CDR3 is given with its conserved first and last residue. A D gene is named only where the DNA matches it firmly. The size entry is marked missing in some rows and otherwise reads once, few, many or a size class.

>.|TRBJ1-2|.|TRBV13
CASSPRGVASGYTF
TGTGCCAGCAGCCCACGCGGGGTCGCGTCTGGCTACACCTTC
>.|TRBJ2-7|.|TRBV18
CASSPTEGDPEQYF
TGTGCCAGCTCACCGACTGAGGGAGATCCCGAGCAGTACTTC
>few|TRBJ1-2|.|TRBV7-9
CASSVTGTNYGYTF
TGTGCCAGCAGCGTTACAGGAACTAACTATGGCTACACCTTC
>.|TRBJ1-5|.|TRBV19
CASSSTGIHPQHF
TGTGCCAGTAGTAGTACAGGCATACACCCCCAGCATTTT
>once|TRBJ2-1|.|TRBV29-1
CSVEGNNEQFF
TGCAGCGTGGAGGGGAACAATGAGCAGTTCTTC
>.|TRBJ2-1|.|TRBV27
CASSMGWGNEQFF
TGTGCCAGCAGTATGGGGTGGGGGAATGAGCAGTTCTTC
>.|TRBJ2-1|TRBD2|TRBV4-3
CASSPLLASSYNEQFF
TGCGCCAGCAGCCCCTTACTAGCGTCCTCCTACAATGAGCAGTTCTTC
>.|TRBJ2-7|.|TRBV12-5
CASGLGLGQYF
TGTGCTAGTGGTTTGGGGCTGGGGCAGTACTTC
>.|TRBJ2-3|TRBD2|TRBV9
CASSLGLAEDTQYF
TGTGCCAGCAGCCTAGGACTAGCGGAAGATACGCAGTATTTT
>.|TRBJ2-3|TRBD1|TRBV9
CASSSPPGQGALGTDTQYF
TGTGCCAGCAGCTCACCACCGGGACAGGGGGCGCTGGGCACAGATACGCAGTATTTT
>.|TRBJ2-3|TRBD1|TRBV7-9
CASSLIRGQGESTDTQYF
TGTGCCAGCAGCTTAATAAGGGGGCAGGGTGAAAGCACAGATACGCAGTATTTT
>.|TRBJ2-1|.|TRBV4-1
CASSQGVAGNEQFF
TGCGCCAGCAGCCAAGGGGTAGCAGGGAATGAGCAGTTCTTC
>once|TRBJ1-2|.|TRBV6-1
CASSEVDRYYGYTF
TGTGCCAGCAGTGAGGTCGACAGATACTATGGCTACACCTTC
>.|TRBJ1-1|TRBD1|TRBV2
CASSWDPRQGGVTEAFF
TGTGCCAGCAGTTGGGACCCCCGACAGGGAGGTGTTACTGAAGCTTTCTTT
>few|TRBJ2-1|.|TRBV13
CASSLEDEQFF
TGTGCCAGCAGCTTAGAGGATGAGCAGTTCTTC
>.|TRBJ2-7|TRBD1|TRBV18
CASSPWDRLKDEQYF
TGCGCCAGCTCACCTTGGGACAGACTCAAGGACGAGCAGTACTTC
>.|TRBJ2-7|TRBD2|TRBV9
CASSVGGTTLFEQYF
TGTGCCAGCAGCGTAGGCGGGACTACCCTCTTTGAGCAGTACTTC
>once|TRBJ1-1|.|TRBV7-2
CASSLRGSNTEAFF
TGTGCCAGCAGCTTACGAGGCTCGAACACTGAAGCTTTCTTT
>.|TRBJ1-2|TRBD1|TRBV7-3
CASSSGTGIYGYTF
TGTGCCAGCAGCTCCGGGACAGGGATCTATGGCTACACCTTC
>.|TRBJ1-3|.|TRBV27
CASSPDDTSGNTIYF
TGTGCCAGCAGTCCAGATGACACCTCTGGAAACACCATATATTTT
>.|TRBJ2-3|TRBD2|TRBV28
CASSLQAGEDTQYF
TGTGCCAGCAGTTTACAAGCGGGGGAAGATACGCAGTATTTT
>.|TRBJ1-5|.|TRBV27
CASSFLRELDNQPQHF
TGTGCCAGCAGTTTCTTACGGGAATTGGACAATCAGCCCCAGCATTTT
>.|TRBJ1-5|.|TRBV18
CASSPQGYSNQPQHF
TGTGCCAGCTCACCCCAGGGGTATAGCAATCAGCCCCAGCATTTT
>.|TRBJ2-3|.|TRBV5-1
CASSLQGRTTDTQYF
TGCGCCAGCAGCTTGCAGGGCAGGACCACAGATACGCAGTATTTT
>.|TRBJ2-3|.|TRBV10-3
CAISEWQGGTDTQYF
TGTGCCATCAGTGAGTGGCAGGGTGGCACAGATACGCAGTATTTT
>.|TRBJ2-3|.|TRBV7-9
CASSLQGMLVDTQYF
TGTGCCAGCAGCTTACAGGGAATGCTAGTAGATACGCAGTATTTT
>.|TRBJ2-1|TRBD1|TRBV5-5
CASSLWDSGYNEQFF
TGTGCCAGCAGCTTGTGGGACAGCGGATACAATGAGCAGTTCTTC
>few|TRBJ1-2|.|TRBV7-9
CASSSGPVYGYTF
TGTGCCAGCAGCTCGGGTCCTGTCTATGGCTACACCTTC
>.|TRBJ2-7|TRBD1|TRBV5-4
CASSVGQGSSYEQYF
TGTGCCAGCAGCGTGGGACAGGGGTCCTCCTACGAGCAGTACTTC
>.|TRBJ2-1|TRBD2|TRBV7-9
CASSSPTSGGINEQFF
TGTGCCAGCAGCTCCCCGACTAGCGGGGGTATAAATGAGCAGTTCTTC
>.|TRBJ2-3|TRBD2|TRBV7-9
CASSLVTSGTDTQYF
TGTGCCAGCAGCTTAGTGACTAGCGGCACAGATACGCAGTATTTT
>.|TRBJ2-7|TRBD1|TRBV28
CASSLRGQGRGEQYF
TGTGCCAGCAGTCTAAGGGGACAGGGGCGCGGCGAGCAGTACTTC
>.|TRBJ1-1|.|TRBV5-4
CASSLGPTALNTEAFF
TGTGCCAGCAGCTTAGGGCCGACGGCCTTGAACACTGAAGCTTTCTTT
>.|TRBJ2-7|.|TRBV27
CASSLRGGAYEQYF
TGTGCCAGCAGTTTGCGCGGCGGGGCCTACGAGCAGTACTTC
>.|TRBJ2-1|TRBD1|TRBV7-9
CASSHRQGGYNEQFF
TGTGCCAGCAGCCACCGACAGGGGGGGTACAATGAGCAGTTCTTC
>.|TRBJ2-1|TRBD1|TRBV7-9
CASSLTTGGDEQFF
TGTGCCAGCAGCTTAACAACAGGGGGCGATGAGCAGTTCTTC
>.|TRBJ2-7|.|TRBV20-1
CSAYSGYEQYF
TGCAGTGCTTATTCTGGCTACGAGCAGTACTTC
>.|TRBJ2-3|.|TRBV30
CAWRTSTDTQYF
TGTGCCTGGAGGACTAGCACAGATACGCAGTATTTT
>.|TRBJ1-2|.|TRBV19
CASSRYEGYTF
TGTGCCAGTAGTAGATACGAAGGCTACACCTTC
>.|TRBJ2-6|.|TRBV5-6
CASSLAGAGANVLTF
TGTGCCAGCAGCTTGGCGGGGGCCGGGGCCAACGTCCTGACTTTC
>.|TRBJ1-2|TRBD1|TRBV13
CASSLGQGGSYGYTF
TGTGCCAGTAGCTTAGGGCAGGGGGGGTCCTATGGCTACACCTTC
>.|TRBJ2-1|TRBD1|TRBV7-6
CASSLGQGALGEQFF
TGTGCCAGCAGCTTAGGACAGGGGGCCCTAGGTGAGCAGTTCTTC
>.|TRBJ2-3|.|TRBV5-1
CASSLGSPDTQYF
TGCGCCAGCAGCTTGGGTAGCCCAGATACGCAGTATTTT
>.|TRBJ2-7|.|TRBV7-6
CASSPGGDIYSDEQYF
TGTGCCAGCAGCCCCGGTGGGGACATATACTCGGACGAGCAGTACTTC
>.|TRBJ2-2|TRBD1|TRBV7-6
CASSWDQGATGELFF
TGTGCCAGCAGCTGGGATCAGGGGGCAACGGGGGAGCTGTTTTTT
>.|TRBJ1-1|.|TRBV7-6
CASSLGTEAFF
TGTGCCAGCAGCTTAGGGACAGAAGCTTTCTTT
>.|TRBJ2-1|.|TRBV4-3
CASSQDRGVNEQFF
TGCGCCAGCAGCCAAGATCGAGGGGTGAATGAGCAGTTCTTC
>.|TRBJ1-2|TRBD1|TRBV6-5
CASRPPGQSFYGYTF
TGTGCCAGCAGACCGCCGGGACAGAGCTTTTATGGCTACACCTTC
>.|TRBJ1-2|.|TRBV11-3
CASSIGPTANYGYTF
TGTGCCAGCAGTATAGGACCGACAGCTAACTATGGCTACACCTTC
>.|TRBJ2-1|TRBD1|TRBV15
CATSVGTGSNEQFF
TGTGCCACCAGCGTCGGGACAGGGAGCAATGAGCAGTTCTTC
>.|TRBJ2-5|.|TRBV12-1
CASSFVRSVAQETQYF
TGTGCCAGCAGCTTTGTGCGATCTGTCGCCCAAGAGACCCAGTACTTC
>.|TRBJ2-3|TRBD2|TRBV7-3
CASSLTLAGEGDTQYF
TGTGCCAGCAGCTTAACCCTAGCGGGGGAGGGTGATACGCAGTATTTT